The 27 T cell receptor beta chains listed next were all sequenced from one sample in a study of blood T cell repertoires in COVID-19. Clones were sequenced by immunoSEQ multiplex PCR, and TCRdb holds only the in-frame ones, with some missing. The data hold about 100,000 clones, with approximately 89% observed a single time. The specimen sequenced was peripheral blood. The receptors were sampled from an older man with acute or convalescent COVID-19.

The chain recombines TRBV6-5 with TRBJ1-1; D is undetermined. Trimming shortened V by 6 bases and J by 1 base, and 9 bases separated the two germline ends. Per germline, CDR1 MNHEY and CDR2 SVGAGI. The CDR3 extends over 13 amino acids. The CDR3: CASRLHSNTEAFF. The DNA of the CDR3 is TGTGCCAGCAGGTTACATTCGAACACTGAAGCTTTCTTT.

The rearrangement links TRBV5-1 to TRBJ2-3; D possibly corresponds to TRBD1 (6 bases). This CDR3 has 15 amino acids. Trimming shortened V by 4 bases and J by 3 bases, and 15 bases separated the two germline ends. Germline V gives CDR1 SGHRS, CDR2 YFSETQ. CDR3 nucleotides: TGCGCCAGCAGCCTAACAGGGATTAGGACAGATACGCAGTATTTT. Translation gives CASSLTGIRTDTQYF.

The CDR3 DNA sequence: TGTGCCTGGAGGCCGGGCAGGGTCTGGGGAAGCTACAATGAGCAGTTCTTC. Translated, it gives CAWRPGRVWGSYNEQFF. The J gene is TRBJ2-1, the V gene TRBV30; maybe TRBD1 (5 bases). In germline, CDR1 is GTSNPN, CDR2 SVGIG (reference sequence). The CDR3 is made up of 17 amino acids. With 3 bases removed from V and 3 bases from J, the gap between germline ends came to 21 bases.

The CDR3 here is CASSPSGTSTDTQYF. In DNA, the CDR3 is TGTGCCAGCTCCCCGAGCGGGACTAGCACAGATACGCAGTATTTT. The chain joins TRBV18 to TRBJ2-3; 7 nucleotides agree with TRBD2. V lost 6 bases and J lost 0; bases outside the gene matches: 6. This CDR3 has 15 amino acids. The germline V gene encodes CDR1 KGHSH and CDR2 LQKENI. The whole variable domain, remainder taken from reference TRBV18 and TRBJ2-3, is NAGVMQNPRHLVRRRGQEARLRCSPMKGHSHVYWYRQLPEEGLKFMVYLQKENIIDESGMPKERFSAEFPKEGPSILRIQQVVRGDSAAYFCASSPSGTSTDTQYFGPGTRLTVL.

The rearrangement uses TRBV4-1 and TRBJ2-7, with a tentative D call TRBD2 (5 bases). CDR3 size: 15 residues. CDR1 and CDR2 from the germline V gene are MGHRA and YSYEKL. V was cut by 1 base and J by 3 bases, with 13 bases left in between. The CDR3 region is CASSQGGSYLYEQYF. The CDR3 DNA sequence: TGCGCCAGCAGCCAAGGAGGGTCTTATCTCTACGAGCAGTACTTC.

The chain couples TRBV7-3 to TRBJ2-2; perhaps TRBD1 as D (6 bases). Germline V lookup: CDR1 SGHTA, CDR2 FQGTGA. V was shortened by 5 bases and J by 3 bases, with 13 bases between the two germline ends. The CDR3 contains 15 residues. The CDR3 loop reads CASSPVGADTGELFF. DNA for the CDR3: TGTGCCAGCAGCCCCGTGGGGGCAGACACCGGGGAGCTGTTTTTT.

The chain joins TRBV2 to TRBJ2-7; 7 positions agree with TRBD2. In germline, CDR1 is SNHLY, CDR2 FYNNEI. The CDR3 totals 12 residues. The junction had 2 bases not matched to a gene; V was cut back by 6 bases and J by 3 bases. CDR3 protein: CASRGGSYEQYF. In nucleotides, the CDR3 is TGTGCCAGCAGGGGGGGGAGCTACGAGCAGTACTTC.

As DNA, the CDR3 is TGTGCCAGCAGTCCCGGGACTAGCATGCGGGAGCAGTACTTC. It yields the protein CASSPGTSMREQYF. V usage is TRBV6-5 and J usage is TRBJ2-7; 9 bases map to TRBD2. Germline CDR1 reads MNHEY; CDR2 reads SVGAGI. The length of the CDR3 is 14 residues. V was pared by 5 bases and J by 7 bases, with 9 bases of the junction left unmatched.

The chain combines TRBV24-1 with TRBJ2-7, with TRBD1 matching over 8 bases. CDR3 length: 15 residues. Looked up from germline, CDR1 is KGHDR and CDR2 is SFDVKD. V lost 5 bases and J lost 3; bases outside the gene matches: 8. The CDR3 bases are TGTGCCACCAGTGGCTCGACAGGGGTCAACTACGAGCAGTACTTC. This sequence encodes CATSGSTGVNYEQYF.

V is TRBV11-2 and J is TRBJ2-1; D is uncertain. Trimming took off 5 bases at V and 4 bases at J, with 15 bases between the two ends. Germline V gene lookup returns CDR1 SGHAT and CDR2 FQNNGV. The CDR3 totals 15 residues. CDR3 bases: TGTGCCAGCAGCATAAGGCCGGGTCTATACAATGAGCAGTTCTTC. This encodes CASSIRPGLYNEQFF.

The chain combines TRBV5-8 with TRBJ2-2; 9 nucleotides align to TRBD1. This CDR3 region has 15 residues. The V and J ends lost 5 bases and 4 bases, in that order; junction bases with no gene match: 6. The V gene's germline CDR1 is SGHTS and CDR2 YDEGEE. This CDR3 is CASRGDREFTGELFF. The CDR3 DNA reads as TGTGCCAGCAGAGGGGACAGGGAGTTCACCGGGGAGCTGTTTTTT. Based on the CDR3 plus reference TRBV5-8 and TRBJ2-2, the full variable domain is EAGVTQSPTHLIKTRGQQATLRCSPISGHTSVYWYQQALGLGLQFLLWYDEGEERNRGNFPPRFSGRQFPNYSSELNVNALELEDSALYLCASRGDREFTGELFFGEGSRLTVL.

The chain joins TRBV7-8 to TRBJ2-6; D call uncertain. V lost 3 bases and J lost 0, with 9 bases in between. The germline gives CDR1 SGHVS, CDR2 FQNEAQ. The CDR3 length is 16 residues. The CDR3 DNA reads as TGTGCCAGCAGCTTCAACAGCTACTCTGGGGCCAACGTCCTGACTTTC. Its translation is CASSFNSYSGANVLTF.

The CDR3 loop is CASSINRVNEKLFF. The CDR3 DNA follows: TGTGCCAGTAGTATCAACAGGGTTAATGAAAAACTGTTTTTT. V is TRBV19 and J is TRBJ1-4; a possible D gene is TRBD1 (6 bases). Trimming pared 3 bases from V and 4 bases from J, leaving 9 bases between. CDR1 and CDR2 (germline): LNHDA, SQIVND (reference sequence). The CDR3 contains 14 residues.

V and J are TRBV7-2 and TRBJ2-7, with 7 bases matching TRBD2. J lost 1 base, V lost 0 bases, and 6 bases had no gene match. The CDR3 spans 16 residues. The germline V gene encodes CDR1 SGHTA and CDR2 FQGNSA. For the CDR3, the DNA is TGTGCCAGCAGCTTAGCCGGGACTATAGTATCCTACGAGCAGTACTTC. Its translation is CASSLAGTIVSYEQYF.

The chain has TRBV10-3 and TRBJ2-1, with TRBD2 matching over 9 bases. CDR1 is ENHRY, CDR2 SYGVKD, per germline. The V and J ends lost 3 bases and 5 bases, in that order; junction bases with no gene match: 5. The CDR3 contains 15 residues. CDR3 nucleotides: TGTGCCATCAGTGATATGCTAGCGGGGAACAATGAGCAGTTCTTC. Encoded protein: CAISDMLAGNNEQFF.

This clone has a handful of counts. This chain uses TRBV9 with TRBJ2-1; 12 bases line up with TRBD2. Germline V gene sequence: CDR1 SGDLS, CDR2 YYNGEE. Trimming removed 4 bases from V and 8 bases from J; junction bases left unmatched: 10. This CDR3 spans 16 amino acids. CDR3 amino acids: CASSLSSGGAADEQFF. The DNA for the CDR3 is TGTGCCAGCAGCCTTTCTAGCGGGGGGGCCGCTGATGAGCAGTTCTTC. The full variable domain, completed using reference TRBV9 and TRBJ2-1, is DSGVTQTPKHLITATGQRVTLRCSPRSGDLSVYWYQQSLDQGLQFLIQYYNGEERAKGNILERFSAQQFPDLHSELNLSSLELGDSALYFCASSLSSGGAADEQFFGPGTRLTVL.

J is TRBJ1-4 and V is TRBV18, with 8 bases that match TRBD1. The CDR3 is 14 amino acids. The J segment lost 8 bases and the V segment lost 5 bases, leaving 7 bases of the junction unmatched. Germline CDR1 is KGHSH and CDR2 is LQKENI. The CDR3 DNA is TGTGCCAGCTCAACGGGCGACAGGGGCGAAAAACTGTTTTTT. Amino acid sequence: CASSTGDRGEKLFF.

This chain links TRBV24-1 with TRBJ2-1; 15 bases match TRBD2. The germline CDR1 and CDR2 sequences are KGHDR and SFDVKD. This CDR3 is 17 amino acids long. With 5 bases clipped from V and 8 bases from J, the junction kept 9 bases outside the gene matches. The CDR3 nucleotides are TGTGCCACCAGTGGGGGACTAGCGGGAGGATATAGGGATGAGCAGTTCTTC. This gives the protein CATSGGLAGGYRDEQFF.

This sequence joins TRBV19 and TRBJ1-1, with 8 bases aligning to TRBD1. CDR1 is LNHDA, CDR2 SQIVND, per germline (reference sequence). Unmatched junction bases numbered 11, after V lost 5 bases and J lost 3 bases. The CDR3 extends over 16 amino acids. CDR3 protein: CASSPRTGKKDTEAFF. CDR3 nucleotide sequence: TGTGCCAGTAGTCCCCGGACAGGGAAGAAGGACACTGAAGCTTTCTTT.

This clone was counted a single time. The CDR3 loop reads CAISEGDSNYGYTF. CDR3 sequence (DNA): TGTGCCATCAGTGAGGGGGACAGCAACTATGGCTACACCTTC. V and J are TRBV10-3 and TRBJ1-2, with TRBD1 matching 7 bases. V gave up 2 bases and J gave up 2 bases; unmatched junction bases: 2. CDR1 ENHRY and CDR2 SYGVKD come from the germline V gene. This CDR3 is 14 amino acids long.

This chain uses TRBV12-2 with TRBJ1-1; whether TRBD1, the table's D call, matches the DNA was not checked. TRBV12-2 counts as a pseudogene. The CDR3 runs to 16 residues. In nucleotides, the CDR3 is TGTGCAAGTCGCCCGGGGACAGGGGGAACGAACACTGAAGCTTTCTTT. Translation: CASRPGTGGTNTEAFF.

This chain links TRBV3-1 (or the pseudogene TRBV3-2) with TRBJ2-5; 10 nucleotides align to TRBD2. CDR1 LGHDT and CDR2 YNNKEL come from the germline V gene (reference sequence). This CDR3 region has 15 residues. The V gene end was trimmed by 0 bases and the J gene end by 4 bases; junction bases not matched to a gene: 2. The CDR3, as DNA: TGTGCCAGCAGCCAAGAAGCGGGGGGGTCAGAGACCCAGTACTTC. It is translated as CASSQEAGGSETQYF.

The gene calls are TRBV7-3 and TRBJ2-1, with 10 bases that match TRBD2. The CDR3 has 16 amino acids. Germline-derived CDR1 and CDR2 are SGHTA and FQGTGA. Germline trimming cut 5 bases from V and 4 bases from J; bases unmatched to any gene: 8. The CDR3 nucleotides read TGTGCCAGCAGCGCCGTAGCGGGAGGAATATACAATGAGCAGTTCTTC. Residues: CASSAVAGGIYNEQFF.

This chain joins TRBV2 and TRBJ2-7; 7 nucleotides align to TRBD1. This CDR3 is built from 14 residues. Trimming at V came to 6 bases and at J to 0 bases, leaving 5 bases not matched to a gene. Germline CDR1 reads SNHLY; CDR2 reads FYNNEI. DNA of the CDR3: TGTGCCAGCAGGGGGACAGCCTTCTCCTACGAGCAGTACTTC. Translated, it gives CASRGTAFSYEQYF. Variable domain in full (rest from reference TRBV2 and TRBJ2-7): EPEVTQTPSHQVTQMGQEVILRCVPISNHLYFYWYRQILGQKVEFLVSFYNNEISEKSEIFDDQFSVERPDGSNFTLKIRSTKLEDSAMYFCASRGTAFSYEQYFGPGTRLTVT.

The rearrangement joins TRBV9 to TRBJ1-3; TRBD1 matches 11 bases. Per the germline V gene, CDR1 is SGDLS and CDR2 is YYNGEE. The CDR3 sequence is 16 residues long. V lost 3 bases and J lost 7; bases outside the gene matches: 9. The CDR3 DNA reads TGTGCCAGCAGCGCCTACGGACAGGGGGCGCGGAACACCATATATTTT. This encodes CASSAYGQGARNTIYF.

The chain joins TRBV7-6 to TRBJ1-4; D uncertain. Between the trimmed V and J ends, which lost 2 bases and 6 bases, there was a span of 13 bases. The CDR3 runs 15 residues. From germline, CDR1 is SGHVS and CDR2 FNYEAQ. The CDR3 is CASSLWLGEDEKLFF. The CDR3 DNA follows: TGTGCCAGCAGCTTATGGCTCGGGGAGGATGAAAAACTGTTTTTT.

V gene TRBV7-8 combines with J gene TRBJ2-1; 9 bases fit TRBD2. The CDR3 contains 16 residues. Germline values: CDR1 SGHVS, CDR2 FQNEAQ. The ends lost 4 bases at V and 8 bases at J; junction bases unmatched: 12. The CDR3 DNA reads as TGTGCCAGCAGCTCTGGGAGACTAGCGGTTAGTGATGAGCAGTTCTTC. Translated: CASSSGRLAVSDEQFF.